This TCR beta chain is from a study of blood T cells in healthy people across ages. Study overall: Capture by template switching was about one barcoded beta molecule per two T cells. General study findings and limits: TCR beta diversity tracked closely with naive T cell percentage. Per million T cells, TCR beta diversity dropped about linearly as age rose.

The authors ran a second PCR of 7 to 11 cycles using a sample-barcoded 5' primer and a J-beta primer mix. Each CDR3 protein gets one entry after TCRdb re-called the 5' RACE reads with MiXCR. This repertoire shows roughly 1.6 million distinct CDR3 sequences, roughly 32% found once; its top ten account for around 10%. In the case of this clonotype: The antigen is unknown.

PBMCs, at least 7 million per sample, were isolated. The receptor was isolated from a woman aged 30 to 39 in good health. Sequencing was performed on blood.

The CDR3 bases are TGCAGTGCTAGAGCTACCGGGGCTGCCACCTACGAGCAGTACTTC. Residues: CSARATGAATYEQYF. V usage is TRBV20-1 and J usage is TRBJ2-1; D could derive from TRBD1 or TRBD2 (5 bases each). The tail of the sequence fits TRBJ2-7 better, so the J call may be wrong. CDR3 length: 15 amino acids. Per the germline V gene, CDR1 is DFQATT and CDR2 is SNEGSKA (reference sequence).